The 9 T cell receptor beta chains presented below share a single source sample, sequenced in a study of T cells in Graves' hyperthyroidism and ophthalmopathy. Amplified TCR beta CDR3 regions came from RNA transcripts. Carried out on the TCR CDR3, a first-round RT-PCR used the HTBI primer set. Via MiXCR, TCRdb re-called the multiplex PCR reads, giving one row per CDR3 protein. The sample yields around 620,000 distinct CDR3 sequences, approximately 15% seen once. Sample: blood. These receptors originate from a young woman with Graves' ophthalmopathy.

This chain links TRBV3-1 with TRBJ1-6, with D hard to call. Trimming took off 0 bases at V and 14 bases at J, with 11 bases between the two ends. Per the germline V gene, CDR1 is LGHDT and CDR2 is YNNKEL (reference sequence). The CDR3 contains 13 residues. The CDR3, as DNA: TGTGCCAGCAGCCAAGAGGTTTCTGGGGCCCTCCACTTT. Translated: CASSQEVSGALHF.

This chain links TRBV6-1 with TRBJ1-5; D perhaps matches TRBD1 (5 bases). The CDR3 consists of 15 residues. Between the trimmed V and J ends, which lost 8 bases and 4 bases, there was a span of 18 bases. Germline CDR1 reads MNHNS; CDR2 reads SASEGT. CDR3 sequence (DNA): TGTGCCAGCCGCAAAGACCAGGGATTTAATCAGCCCCAGCATTTT. Translation gives CASRKDQGFNQPQHF.

This clonotype was found many times. The chain uses TRBV7-2 and TRBJ2-7; TRBD2 matches 10 bases. V shed 5 bases, J shed 7 bases, and the junction held 8 bases outside the gene matches. Germline values: CDR1 SGHTA, CDR2 FQGNSA. The CDR3 length is 14 residues. CDR3 sequence: CASSMGLAGAEQYF. CDR3 in DNA: TGTGCCAGCAGCATGGGGCTAGCGGGAGCTGAGCAGTACTTC.

The table lists this clonotype with many counts. The junction departs from the called germline gene at one end, perhaps through a read error. The chain uses TRBV7-7 and TRBJ2-2, with a weak D call TRBD2 (6 bases). From germline, CDR1 is SSHAT and CDR2 FNYEAQ (reference sequence). This CDR3 has 16 residues. As DNA, the CDR3 is TGTGCTAGCAGCTCTACCGCAGTGGCGGGGACCGGGGAGCTGTTTTTT. Amino acids: CASSSTAVAGTGELFF. Looking up the rest from reference TRBV7-7 and TRBJ2-2 gives the full variable domain: GAGVSQSPRYKVTKRGQDVTLRCDPISSHATLYWYQQALGQGPEFLTYFNYEAQPDKSGLPSDRFSAERPEGSISTLTIQRTEQRDSAMYRCASSSTAVAGTGELFFGEGSRLTVL.

The table lists this clonotype with many counts. The chain has TRBV7-2 and TRBJ2-7; D gene ambiguous. The CDR3 sequence is 11 residues long. V was trimmed by 5 bases and J by 4 bases, leaving 6 bases between them. Germline V CDR1 and CDR2: SGHTA, FQGNSA. CDR3 loop: CASSTHYEQYF. The CDR3 DNA reads TGTGCCAGCAGCACGCATTACGAGCAGTACTTC.

This clonotype occurred a few times. The chain has TRBV27 and TRBJ2-7; TRBD2 is a possible D gene (6 bases). Trimming cost V 6 bases and J 0 bases, with 9 bases left between them. The length of the CDR3 is 13 residues. Germline V gene lookup returns CDR1 MNHEY and CDR2 SMNVEV (reference sequence). CDR3 DNA sequence: TGTGCCAGCAGGCGGGGCCACTCCTACGAGCAGTACTTC. As protein: CASRRGHSYEQYF.

This clonotype was found many times. The chain joins TRBV12-3 or TRBV12-4 to TRBJ2-1, with D possibly TRBD2 on 5 matching bases. The CDR3 length is 15 residues. The ends were cut back, 2 bases at V and 4 bases at J, with 12 bases in the middle. CDR3: CASSLRAGQYNEQFF. The CDR3 coding sequence is TGTGCCAGCAGTTTAAGGGCGGGTCAATACAATGAGCAGTTCTTC.

This chain links TRBV10-3 with TRBJ1-2; TRBD1 aligns across 9 bases. The germline CDR1 and CDR2 sequences are ENHRY and SYGVKD. The junction had 7 bases not matched to a gene; V was cut back by 10 bases and J by 1 base. The CDR3 has 14 amino acids. This CDR3 reads CATRQGEFNYGYTF. CDR3 nucleotides: TGTGCCACCAGACAGGGGGAGTTTAACTATGGCTACACCTTC.

This clonotype was counted many times. This chain links TRBV28 with TRBJ2-5, with D possibly being TRBD2 (6 bases). V lost 5 bases and J 2 bases, leaving 18 bases between the germline ends. CDR3 length: 16 residues. Germline V gives CDR1 MDHEN, CDR2 SYDVKM. This chain's CDR3 is CASSPPRGDGQETQYF. DNA for the CDR3: TGTGCCAGCAGTCCACCCCGCGGGGACGGGCAAGAGACCCAGTACTTC.